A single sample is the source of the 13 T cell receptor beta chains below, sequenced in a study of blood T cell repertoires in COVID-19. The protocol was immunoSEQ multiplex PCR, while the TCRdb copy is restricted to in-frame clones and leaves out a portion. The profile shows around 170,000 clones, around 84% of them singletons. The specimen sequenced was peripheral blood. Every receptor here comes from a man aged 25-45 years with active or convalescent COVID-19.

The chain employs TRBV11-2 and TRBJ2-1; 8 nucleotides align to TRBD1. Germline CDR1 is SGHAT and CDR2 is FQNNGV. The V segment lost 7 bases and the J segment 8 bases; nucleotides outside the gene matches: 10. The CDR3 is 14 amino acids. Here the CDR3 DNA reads TGTGCCAGCACTCCACAGGGGGGTATCCATGAGCAGTTCTTC. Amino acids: CASTPQGGIHEQFF.

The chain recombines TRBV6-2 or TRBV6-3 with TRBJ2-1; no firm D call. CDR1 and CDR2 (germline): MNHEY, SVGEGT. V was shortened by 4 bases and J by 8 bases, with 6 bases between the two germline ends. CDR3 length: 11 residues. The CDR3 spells CASSFWHEQFF. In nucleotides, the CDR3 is TGTGCCAGCAGTTTCTGGCATGAGCAGTTCTTC.

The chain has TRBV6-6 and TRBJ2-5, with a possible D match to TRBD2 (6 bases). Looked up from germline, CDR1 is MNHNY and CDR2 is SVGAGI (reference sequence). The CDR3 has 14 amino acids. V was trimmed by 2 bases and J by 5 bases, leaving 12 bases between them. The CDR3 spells CASSYLTRTETQYF. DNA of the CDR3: TGTGCCAGCAGTTACCTGACTAGAACGGAGACCCAGTACTTC.

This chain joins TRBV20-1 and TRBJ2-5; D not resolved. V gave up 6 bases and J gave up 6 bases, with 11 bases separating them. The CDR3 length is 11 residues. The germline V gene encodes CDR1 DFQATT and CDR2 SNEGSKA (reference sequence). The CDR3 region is CSAPWAKTQYF. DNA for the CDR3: TGCAGTGCCCCCTGGGCGAAGACCCAGTACTTC.

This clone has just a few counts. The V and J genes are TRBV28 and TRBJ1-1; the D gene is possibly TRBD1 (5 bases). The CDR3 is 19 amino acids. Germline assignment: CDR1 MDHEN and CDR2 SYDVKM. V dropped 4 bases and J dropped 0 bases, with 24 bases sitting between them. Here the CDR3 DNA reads TGTGCCAGCAGTTCCGAATATTCAAGGGGTACAGGTTTGAACACTGAAGCTTTCTTT. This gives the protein CASSSEYSRGTGLNTEAFF.

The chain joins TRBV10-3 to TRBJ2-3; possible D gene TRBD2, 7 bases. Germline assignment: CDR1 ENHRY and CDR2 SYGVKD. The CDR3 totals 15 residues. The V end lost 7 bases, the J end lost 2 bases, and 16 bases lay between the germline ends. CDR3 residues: CAITPGGRITDTQYF. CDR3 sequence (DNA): TGTGCCATCACTCCCGGGGGGCGGATCACAGATACGCAGTATTTT.

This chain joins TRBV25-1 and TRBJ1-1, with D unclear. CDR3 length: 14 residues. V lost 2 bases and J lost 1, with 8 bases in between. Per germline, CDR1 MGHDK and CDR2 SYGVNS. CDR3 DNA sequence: TGTGCCAGCAGTGAACTGCGGGGGAACACTGAAGCTTTCTTT. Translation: CASSELRGNTEAFF.

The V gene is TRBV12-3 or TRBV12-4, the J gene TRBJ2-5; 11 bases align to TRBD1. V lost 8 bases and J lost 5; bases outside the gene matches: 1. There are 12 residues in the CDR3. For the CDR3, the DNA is TGTGCCAGCCGGACAGGGGGCGAGACCCAGTACTTC. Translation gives CASRTGGETQYF.

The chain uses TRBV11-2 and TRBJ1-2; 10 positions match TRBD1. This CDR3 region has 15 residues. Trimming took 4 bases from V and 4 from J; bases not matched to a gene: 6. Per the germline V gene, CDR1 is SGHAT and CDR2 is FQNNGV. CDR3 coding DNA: TGTGCCAGCAGCTCATTGACAGGGGGCGTCTATGGCTACACCTTC. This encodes CASSSLTGGVYGYTF.

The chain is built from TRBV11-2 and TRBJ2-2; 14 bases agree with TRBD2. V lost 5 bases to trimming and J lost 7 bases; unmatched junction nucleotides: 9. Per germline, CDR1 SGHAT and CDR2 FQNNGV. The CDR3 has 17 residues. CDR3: CASSLRLAGGRNGELFF. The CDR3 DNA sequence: TGTGCCAGCAGCCTCCGACTAGCGGGGGGGCGAAACGGGGAGCTGTTTTTT. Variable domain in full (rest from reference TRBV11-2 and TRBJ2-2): EAGVAQSPRYKIIEKRQSVAFWCNPISGHATLYWYQQILGQGPKLLIQFQNNGVVDDSQLPKDRFSAERLKGVDSTLKIQPAKLEDSAVYLCASSLRLAGGRNGELFFGEGSRLTVL.

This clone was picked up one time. The CDR3, as DNA: TGTGCCAGCAGCGGAACTGGGGGCCAGCCCCAGCATTTT. It is translated as CASSGTGGQPQHF. V gene TRBV9 combines with J gene TRBJ1-5; tentatively, D is TRBD1 (6 bases). The CDR3 loop spans 13 amino acids. V gave up 3 bases and J gave up 7 bases, with 11 bases separating them. Looked up from germline, CDR1 is SGDLS and CDR2 is YYNGEE.

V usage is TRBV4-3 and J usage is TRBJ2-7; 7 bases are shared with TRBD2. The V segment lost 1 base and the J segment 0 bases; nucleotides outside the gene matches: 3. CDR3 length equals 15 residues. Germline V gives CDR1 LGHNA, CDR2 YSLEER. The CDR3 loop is CASSQGSGVSYEQYF. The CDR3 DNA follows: TGCGCCAGCAGCCAAGGGAGCGGGGTCTCCTACGAGCAGTACTTC.

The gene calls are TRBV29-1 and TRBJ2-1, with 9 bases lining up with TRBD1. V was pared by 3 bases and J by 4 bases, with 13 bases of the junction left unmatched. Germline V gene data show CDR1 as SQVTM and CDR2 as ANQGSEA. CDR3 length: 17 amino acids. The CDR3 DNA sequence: TGCAGCGTTGACTCCCCCTCCGGGACAGGGTTATACAATGAGCAGTTCTTC. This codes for CSVDSPSGTGLYNEQFF.